This T cell receptor beta chain was sequenced in a study of T cells in Graves' hyperthyroidism and ophthalmopathy. The investigators amplified TCR beta CDR3 regions from RNA transcripts. Primed by the HTBI set, a first-round RT-PCR was run on the TCR CDR3. Each CDR3 protein gets one entry after TCRdb re-called the multiplex PCR reads with MiXCR. The sample includes roughly 650,000 distinct CDR3 sequences, 15% to 20% of them seen just once. This clonotype was detected ten times or more. Its specificity is unknown. Whole-study results and caveats: Model predictions of ophthalmopathy came a median around 6.5 months before onset. In the blood, most expanded thyroid clonotypes above 0.001 appeared as well.

The CDR3 is 15 residues long. Trimming pared 4 bases from V and 1 base from J, leaving 14 bases between. The V gene's germline CDR1 is SEHNR and CDR2 FQNEAQ (reference sequence). The genes are TRBV7-9 and TRBJ2-7, with D possibly called TRBD1 or TRBD2 (5 bases each). This TCR came from a woman aged 40 to 50 with Graves' ophthalmopathy. Sequenced: blood. CDR3 DNA sequence: TGTGCCAGCAGCTCCAGGGAGAGCGTGTCCTACGAGCAGTACTTC. Amino acids: CASSSRESVSYEQYF.